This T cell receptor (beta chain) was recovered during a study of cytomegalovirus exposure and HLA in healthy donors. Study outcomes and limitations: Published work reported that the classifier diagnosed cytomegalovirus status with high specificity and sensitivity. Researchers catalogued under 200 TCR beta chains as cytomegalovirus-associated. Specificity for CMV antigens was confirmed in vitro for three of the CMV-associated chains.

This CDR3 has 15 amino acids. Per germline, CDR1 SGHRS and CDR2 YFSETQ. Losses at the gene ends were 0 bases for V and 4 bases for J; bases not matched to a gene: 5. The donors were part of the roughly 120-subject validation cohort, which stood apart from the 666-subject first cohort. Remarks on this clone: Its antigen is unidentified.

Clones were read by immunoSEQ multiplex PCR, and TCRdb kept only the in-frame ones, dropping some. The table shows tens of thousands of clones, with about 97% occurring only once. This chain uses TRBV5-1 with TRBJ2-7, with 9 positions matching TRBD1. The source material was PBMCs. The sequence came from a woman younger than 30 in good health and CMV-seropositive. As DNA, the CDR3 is TGCGCCAGCAGCTTGGTAACAGGGGGCTGGTACGAGCAGTACTTC. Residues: CASSLVTGGWYEQYF.